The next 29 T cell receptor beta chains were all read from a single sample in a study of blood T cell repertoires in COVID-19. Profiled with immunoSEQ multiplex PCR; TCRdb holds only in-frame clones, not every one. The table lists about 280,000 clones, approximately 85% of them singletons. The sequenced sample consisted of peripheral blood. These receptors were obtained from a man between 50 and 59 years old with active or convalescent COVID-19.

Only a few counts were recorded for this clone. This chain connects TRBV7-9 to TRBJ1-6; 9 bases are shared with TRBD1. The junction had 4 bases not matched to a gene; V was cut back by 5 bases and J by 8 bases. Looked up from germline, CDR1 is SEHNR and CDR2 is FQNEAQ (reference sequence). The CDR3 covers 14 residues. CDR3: CASSRQGGYSPLHF. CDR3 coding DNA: TGTGCCAGCAGCCGACAGGGGGGATATTCACCCCTCCACTTT.

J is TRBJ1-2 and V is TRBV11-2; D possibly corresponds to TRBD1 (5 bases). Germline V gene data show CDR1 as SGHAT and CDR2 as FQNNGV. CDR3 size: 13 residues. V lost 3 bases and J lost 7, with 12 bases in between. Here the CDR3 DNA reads TGTGCCAGCAGCTTCAGGGTCGGGGGTGGCTACACCTTC. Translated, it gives CASSFRVGGGYTF.

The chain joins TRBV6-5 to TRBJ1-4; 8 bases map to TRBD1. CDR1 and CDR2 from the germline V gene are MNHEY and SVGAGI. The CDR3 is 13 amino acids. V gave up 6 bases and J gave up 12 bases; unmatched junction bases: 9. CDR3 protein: CASSSFRGQELFF. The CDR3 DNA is TGTGCCAGCAGCTCCTTCAGGGGGCAGGAACTGTTTTTT.

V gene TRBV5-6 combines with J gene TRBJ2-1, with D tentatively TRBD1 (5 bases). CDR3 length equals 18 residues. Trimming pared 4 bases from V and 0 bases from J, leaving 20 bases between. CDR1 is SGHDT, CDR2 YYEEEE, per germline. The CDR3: CASSPIAPQGSSYNEQFF. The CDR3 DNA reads TGTGCCAGCAGCCCGATAGCCCCGCAGGGAAGCTCCTACAATGAGCAGTTCTTC.

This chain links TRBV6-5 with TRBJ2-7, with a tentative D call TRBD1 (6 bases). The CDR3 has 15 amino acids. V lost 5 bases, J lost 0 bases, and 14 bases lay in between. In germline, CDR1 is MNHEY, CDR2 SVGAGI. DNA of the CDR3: TGTGCCAGCAGTCCGCAACAGGGCACCTCCTACGAGCAGTACTTC. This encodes CASSPQQGTSYEQYF.

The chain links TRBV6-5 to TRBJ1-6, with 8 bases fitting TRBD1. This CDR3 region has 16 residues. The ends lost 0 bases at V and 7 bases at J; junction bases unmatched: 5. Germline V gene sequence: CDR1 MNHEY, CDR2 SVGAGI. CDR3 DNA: TGTGCCAGCAGTTACTCTCCAGACAGGGGAAATTCACCCCTCCACTTT. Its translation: CASSYSPDRGNSPLHF.

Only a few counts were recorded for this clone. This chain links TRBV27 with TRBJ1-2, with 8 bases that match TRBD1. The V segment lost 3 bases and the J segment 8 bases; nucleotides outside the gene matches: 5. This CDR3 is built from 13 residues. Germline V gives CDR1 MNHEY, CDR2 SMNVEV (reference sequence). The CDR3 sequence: CASSFRTGIGYTF. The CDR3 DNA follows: TGTGCCAGCAGTTTTAGGACAGGGATCGGCTACACCTTC.

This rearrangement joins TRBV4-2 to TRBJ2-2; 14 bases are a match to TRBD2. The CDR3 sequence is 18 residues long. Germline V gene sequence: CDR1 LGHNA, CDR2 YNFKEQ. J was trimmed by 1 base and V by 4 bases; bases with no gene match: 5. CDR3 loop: CASSPGTSGGLNTGELFF. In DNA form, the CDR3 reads TGTGCCAGCAGCCCTGGGACTAGCGGGGGTCTGAACACCGGGGAGCTGTTTTTT.

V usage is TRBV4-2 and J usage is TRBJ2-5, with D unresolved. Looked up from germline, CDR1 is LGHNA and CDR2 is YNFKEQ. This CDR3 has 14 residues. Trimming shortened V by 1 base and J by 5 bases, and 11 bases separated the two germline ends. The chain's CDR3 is CASSQAGGGETQYF. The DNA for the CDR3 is TGTGCCAGCAGCCAAGCGGGTGGTGGGGAGACCCAGTACTTC.

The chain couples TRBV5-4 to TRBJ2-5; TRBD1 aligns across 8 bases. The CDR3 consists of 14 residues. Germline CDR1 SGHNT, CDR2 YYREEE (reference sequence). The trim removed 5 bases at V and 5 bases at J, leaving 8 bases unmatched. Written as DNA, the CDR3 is TGTGCCAGCAGTACTACCAGGGGGCGGGAGACCCAGTACTTC. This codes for CASSTTRGRETQYF.

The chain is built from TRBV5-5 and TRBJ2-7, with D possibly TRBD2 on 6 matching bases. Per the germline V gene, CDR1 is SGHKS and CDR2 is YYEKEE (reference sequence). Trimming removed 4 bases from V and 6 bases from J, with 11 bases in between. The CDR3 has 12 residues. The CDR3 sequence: CASSPLGSEQYF. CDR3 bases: TGTGCCAGCAGCCCCCTCGGGAGCGAGCAGTACTTC.

The CDR3 protein is CASLTSGDLYNEQFF. DNA of the CDR3: TGTGCCAGCCTGACTAGCGGGGACCTCTACAATGAGCAGTTCTTC. The chain joins TRBV7-8 to TRBJ2-1; 11 bases fit TRBD2. This CDR3 has 15 residues. Unmatched junction bases numbered 6, after V lost 8 bases and J lost 3 bases. Germline V gives CDR1 SGHVS, CDR2 FQNEAQ.

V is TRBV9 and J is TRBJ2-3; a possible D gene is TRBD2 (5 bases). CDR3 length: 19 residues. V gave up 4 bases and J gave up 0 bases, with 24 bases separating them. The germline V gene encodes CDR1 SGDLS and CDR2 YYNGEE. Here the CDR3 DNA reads TGTGCCAGCAGCCCCCTAGAGAGGGAGAAGGGTCTAAGCACAGATACGCAGTATTTT. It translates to CASSPLEREKGLSTDTQYF.

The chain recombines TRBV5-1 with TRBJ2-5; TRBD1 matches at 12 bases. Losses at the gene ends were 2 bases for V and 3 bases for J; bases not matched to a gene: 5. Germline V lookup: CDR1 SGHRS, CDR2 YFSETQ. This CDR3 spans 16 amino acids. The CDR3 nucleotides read TGCGCCAGCAGCTTCGGGACAGGGGGCGGGGAAGAGACCCAGTACTTC. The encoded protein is CASSFGTGGGEETQYF. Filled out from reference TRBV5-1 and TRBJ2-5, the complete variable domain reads KAGVTQTPRYLIKTRGQQVTLSCSPISGHRSVSWYQQTPGQGLQFLFEYFSETQRNKGNFPGRFSGRQFSNSRSEMNVSTLELGDSALYLCASSFGTGGGEETQYFGPGTRLLVL.

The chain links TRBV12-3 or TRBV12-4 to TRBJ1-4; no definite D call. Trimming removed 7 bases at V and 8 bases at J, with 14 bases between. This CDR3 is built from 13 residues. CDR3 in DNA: TGTGCCAGCACCAACCGGCCCGGGGAAAAACTGTTTTTT. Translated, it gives CASTNRPGEKLFF.

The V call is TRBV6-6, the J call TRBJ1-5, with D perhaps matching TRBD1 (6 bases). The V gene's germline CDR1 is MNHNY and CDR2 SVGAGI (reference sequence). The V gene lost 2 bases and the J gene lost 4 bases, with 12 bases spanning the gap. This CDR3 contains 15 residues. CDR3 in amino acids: CASSYTNRENQPQHF. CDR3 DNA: TGTGCCAGCAGTTACACAAACAGGGAAAATCAGCCCCAGCATTTT.

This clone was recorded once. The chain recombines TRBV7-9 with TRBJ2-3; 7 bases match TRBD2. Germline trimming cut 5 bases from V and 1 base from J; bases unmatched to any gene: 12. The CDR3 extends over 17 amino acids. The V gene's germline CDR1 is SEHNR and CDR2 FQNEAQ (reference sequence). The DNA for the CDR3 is TGTGCCAGCAGCCTTTACGTCCTAGCGGAAGGCACAGATACGCAGTATTTT. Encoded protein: CASSLYVLAEGTDTQYF.

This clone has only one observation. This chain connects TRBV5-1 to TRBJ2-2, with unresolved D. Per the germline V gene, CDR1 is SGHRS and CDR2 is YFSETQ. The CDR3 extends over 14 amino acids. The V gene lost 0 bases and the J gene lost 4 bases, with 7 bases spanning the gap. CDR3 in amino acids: CASSLVPGTGELFF. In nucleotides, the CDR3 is TGCGCCAGCAGCTTGGTACCAGGCACCGGGGAGCTGTTTTTT.

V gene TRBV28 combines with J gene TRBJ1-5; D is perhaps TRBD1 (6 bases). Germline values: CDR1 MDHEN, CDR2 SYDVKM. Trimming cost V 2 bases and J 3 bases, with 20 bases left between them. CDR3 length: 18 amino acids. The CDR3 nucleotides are TGTGCCAGCAGTTTACGCCGTCCCCCGGGACAATACAATCAGCCCCAGCATTTT. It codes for CASSLRRPPGQYNQPQHF. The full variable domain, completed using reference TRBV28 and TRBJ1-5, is DVKVTQSSRYLVKRTGEKVFLECVQDMDHENMFWYRQDPGLGLRLIYFSYDVKMKEKGDIPEGYSVSREKKERFSLILESASTNQTSMYLCASSLRRPPGQYNQPQHFGDGTRLSIL.

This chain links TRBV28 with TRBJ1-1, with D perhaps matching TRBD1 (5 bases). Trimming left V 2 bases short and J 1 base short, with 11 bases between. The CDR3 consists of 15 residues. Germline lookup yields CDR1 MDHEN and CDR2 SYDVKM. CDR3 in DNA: TGTGCCAGCAGTTTAATTGGGGCCGGGAACACTGAAGCTTTCTTT. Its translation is CASSLIGAGNTEAFF.

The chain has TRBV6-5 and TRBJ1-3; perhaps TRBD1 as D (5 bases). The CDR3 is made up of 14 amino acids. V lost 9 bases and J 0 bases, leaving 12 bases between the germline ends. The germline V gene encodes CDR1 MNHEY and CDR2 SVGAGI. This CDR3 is CASRQGSSGNTIYF. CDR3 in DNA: TGTGCCAGTCGGCAGGGTAGCTCTGGAAACACCATATATTTT.

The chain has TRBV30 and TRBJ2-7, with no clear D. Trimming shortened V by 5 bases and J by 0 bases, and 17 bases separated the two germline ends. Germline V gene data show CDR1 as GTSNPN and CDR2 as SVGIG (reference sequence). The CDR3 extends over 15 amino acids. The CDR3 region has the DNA TGTGCCTGGGCTGAGGTTGGCAGAAGCTCCTACGAGCAGTACTTC. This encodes CAWAEVGRSSYEQYF.

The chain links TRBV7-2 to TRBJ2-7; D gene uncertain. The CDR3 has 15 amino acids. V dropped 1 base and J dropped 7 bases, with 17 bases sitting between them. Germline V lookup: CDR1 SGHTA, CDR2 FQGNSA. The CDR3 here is CASSLEDSPVWEQYF. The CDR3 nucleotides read TGTGCCAGCAGCTTAGAAGACTCCCCTGTTTGGGAGCAGTACTTC.

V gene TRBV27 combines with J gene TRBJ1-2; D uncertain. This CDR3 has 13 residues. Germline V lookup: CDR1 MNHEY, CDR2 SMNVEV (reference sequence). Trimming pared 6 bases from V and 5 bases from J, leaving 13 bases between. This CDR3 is CASSPRTPYGYTF. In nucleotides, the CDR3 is TGTGCCAGCAGCCCCCGGACTCCGTATGGCTACACCTTC.

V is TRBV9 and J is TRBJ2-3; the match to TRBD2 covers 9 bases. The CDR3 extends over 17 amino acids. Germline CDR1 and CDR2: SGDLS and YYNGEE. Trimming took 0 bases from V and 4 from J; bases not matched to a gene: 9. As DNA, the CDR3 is TGTGCCAGCAGCGTAGTGGGTGCGGGAGGGATAGCAGATACGCAGTATTTT. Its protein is CASSVVGAGGIADTQYF.

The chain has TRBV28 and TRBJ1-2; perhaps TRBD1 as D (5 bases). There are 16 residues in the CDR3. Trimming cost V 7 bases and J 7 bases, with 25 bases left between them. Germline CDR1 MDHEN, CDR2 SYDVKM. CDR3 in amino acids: CASTPAGKGPGGGYTF. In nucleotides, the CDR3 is TGTGCCAGCACTCCTGCGGGGAAGGGGCCTGGGGGTGGCTACACCTTC.

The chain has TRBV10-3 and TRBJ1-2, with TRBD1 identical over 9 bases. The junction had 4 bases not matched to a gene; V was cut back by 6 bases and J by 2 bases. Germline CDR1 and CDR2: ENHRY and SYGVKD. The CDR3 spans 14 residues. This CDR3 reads CAISPGQGNYGYTF. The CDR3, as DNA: TGTGCCATCAGCCCGGGACAGGGAAACTATGGCTACACCTTC.

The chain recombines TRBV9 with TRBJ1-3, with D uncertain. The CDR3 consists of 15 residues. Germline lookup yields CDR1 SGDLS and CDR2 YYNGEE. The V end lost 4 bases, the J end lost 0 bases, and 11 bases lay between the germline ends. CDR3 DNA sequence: TGTGCCAGCAGCCTAGACGGGAACTCTGGAAACACCATATATTTT. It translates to CASSLDGNSGNTIYF.

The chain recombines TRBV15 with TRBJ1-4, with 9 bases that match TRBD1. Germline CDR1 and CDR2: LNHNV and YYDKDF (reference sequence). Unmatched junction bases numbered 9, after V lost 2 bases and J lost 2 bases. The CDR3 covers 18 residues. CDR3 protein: CATSRSTGGRGTNEKLFF. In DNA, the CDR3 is TGTGCCACCAGCAGATCGACAGGGGGGCGGGGCACTAATGAAAAACTGTTTTTT.